This entry lists 16 T cell receptor beta chains sequenced from one sample in a study of blood T cell repertoires in COVID-19. The protocol was immunoSEQ multiplex PCR, while the TCRdb copy is restricted to in-frame clones and leaves out a portion. The sample yields approximately 49,000 clones, around 81% seen once. What was sequenced was peripheral blood. These receptors were taken from a woman aged 80 or over with COVID-19, enrolled during active disease.

This clone was seen many times. V gene TRBV6-5 combines with J gene TRBJ1-2; no reliable D call. Germline loops: CDR1 MNHEY, CDR2 SVGAGI. The length of the CDR3 is 13 residues. V shed 4 bases and J shed 2 bases, with 8 bases lying between them. In DNA, the CDR3 is TGTGCCAGCAGTTCAAGACTAAACTATGGCTACACCTTC. Translating it yields CASSSRLNYGYTF.

The J gene is TRBJ2-6, the V gene TRBV9, with TRBD2 matching over 7 bases. The CDR3 contains 16 residues. The germline V gene encodes CDR1 SGDLS and CDR2 YYNGEE. V dropped 3 bases and J dropped 0; count of bases not matched to a gene: 3. The CDR3 DNA is TGTGCCAGCAGCGGGCGGGGGAGCTCTGGGGCCAACGTCCTGACTTTC. Translating gives CASSGRGSSGANVLTF.

This clone was counted a few times. The rearrangement links TRBV25-1 to TRBJ2-1; 10 nucleotides agree with TRBD2. Germline V gene sequence: CDR1 MGHDK, CDR2 SYGVNS. This CDR3 spans 15 amino acids. V dropped 7 bases and J dropped 4; count of bases not matched to a gene: 7. CDR3 in DNA: TGTGCCAGCAAAAGTCTAGCGGGAGCGTACAATGAGCAGTTCTTC. This sequence encodes CASKSLAGAYNEQFF.

This clone was observed once. The chain carries TRBV5-1 and TRBJ1-3, with 10 nucleotides matching TRBD1. The CDR3 sequence is 20 residues long. In germline, CDR1 is SGHRS, CDR2 YFSETQ. V shed 0 bases, J shed 0 bases, and the junction held 12 bases outside the gene matches. CDR3 loop: CASSLGDRGRMTRSGNTIYF. The CDR3 DNA reads TGCGCCAGCAGCTTGGGCGACAGGGGGCGAATGACTCGCTCTGGAAACACCATATATTTT.

The rearrangement uses TRBV18 and TRBJ1-1; 8 bases agree with TRBD1. J lost 1 base, V lost 3 bases, and 7 bases had no gene match. The germline CDR1 and CDR2 sequences are KGHSH and LQKENI. The CDR3 runs 16 residues. CDR3 nucleotide sequence: TGTGCCAGCTCACCGCTAGGACAGGGCCGGAACACTGAAGCTTTCTTT. Translated, it gives CASSPLGQGRNTEAFF.

The V call is TRBV30, the J call TRBJ2-3; 14 positions match TRBD2. The CDR3 has 16 amino acids. The trim removed 1 base at V and 5 bases at J, leaving 5 bases unmatched. Germline CDR1 is GTSNPN and CDR2 is SVGIG (reference sequence). CDR3 DNA sequence: TGTGCCTGGAGTGCGGGACTAGCGGGAGCTGGAGATACGCAGTATTTT. It is translated as CAWSAGLAGAGDTQYF.

This clone was counted a single time. This chain uses TRBV7-2 with TRBJ2-5; 8 positions match TRBD2. Germline values: CDR1 SGHTA, CDR2 FQGNSA. The trim removed 6 bases at V and 5 bases at J, leaving 11 bases unmatched. The CDR3 spans 15 residues. This CDR3 reads CASRPAGAGKETQYF. DNA of the CDR3: TGTGCCAGCAGACCAGCGGGAGCGGGAAAGGAGACCCAGTACTTC.

This clone was found many times. The V call is TRBV5-1, the J call TRBJ1-6; 8 bases are a match to TRBD1. V was pared by 4 bases and J by 7 bases, with 10 bases of the junction left unmatched. Germline CDR1 is SGHRS and CDR2 is YFSETQ. The CDR3 length is 16 residues. The CDR3 nucleotides are TGCGCCAGCAGCCCTGGGACAGGCCTTCTCAATTCACCCCTCCACTTT. The encoded protein is CASSPGTGLLNSPLHF.

In its sample, this clone was seen a few times. The V call is TRBV20-1, the J call TRBJ1-1; D gene unclear. Trimming cost V 3 bases and J 5 bases, with 19 bases left between them. CDR3 length: 15 residues. CDR1 and CDR2 (germline): DFQATT, SNEGSKA (reference sequence). The CDR3 region is CSASQIWGVSTEAFF. The DNA for the CDR3 is TGCAGTGCTAGTCAGATCTGGGGAGTGAGTACTGAAGCTTTCTTT.

In this sample, this clone turned up a few times. The genes are TRBV6-4 and TRBJ2-5, with 10 bases matching TRBD2. This CDR3 is 14 amino acids long. With 3 bases clipped from V and 7 bases from J, the junction kept 5 bases outside the gene matches. Germline V gives CDR1 MRHNA, CDR2 SNTAGT. CDR3 loop: CASSESSGSGTQYF. The CDR3 DNA follows: TGTGCCAGCAGTGAGTCTAGCGGGAGTGGGACCCAGTACTTC.

This clone was observed a few times. This chain links TRBV29-1 with TRBJ2-3; a possible D gene is TRBD2 (6 bases). The germline V gene has CDR1 SQVTM and CDR2 ANQGSEA. The CDR3 has 13 amino acids. Trimming cost V 6 bases and J 0 bases, with 10 bases left between them. CDR3 nucleotide sequence: TGCAGCGTAGCGGGCCCTAGCACAGATACGCAGTATTTT. Its protein product is CSVAGPSTDTQYF.

The chain has TRBV3-1 (or the pseudogene TRBV3-2) and TRBJ1-3; TRBD1 aligns across 7 bases. With 0 bases clipped from V and 0 bases from J, the junction kept 14 bases outside the gene matches. Germline V gene data show CDR1 as LGHDT and CDR2 as YNNKEL (reference sequence). The CDR3 is made up of 20 amino acids. The CDR3 DNA reads as TGTGCCAGCAGCCAAGATATCGGATCTTACAGGGGCGACTCTGGAAACACCATATATTTT. This sequence encodes CASSQDIGSYRGDSGNTIYF.

This clone was detected a few times. The chain carries TRBV7-9 and TRBJ1-6; D perhaps matches TRBD1 (5 bases). Looked up from germline, CDR1 is SEHNR and CDR2 is FQNEAQ (reference sequence). The CDR3 has 15 amino acids. V was cut by 7 bases and J by 6 bases, with 16 bases left in between. The CDR3 loop reads CASTNGRGPNSPLHF. CDR3 DNA: TGTGCCAGCACCAACGGGAGGGGTCCTAATTCACCCCTCCACTTT.

The chain links TRBV5-4 to TRBJ1-4, with D perhaps matching TRBD1 (5 bases). Germline values: CDR1 SGHNT, CDR2 YYREEE (reference sequence). Trimming stripped 0 bases from V and 8 bases from J, with 8 bases between. The length of the CDR3 is 13 residues. CDR3 in DNA: TGTGCCAGCAGCTTGGTTGGGGCGGAAAAACTGTTTTTT. This gives the protein CASSLVGAEKLFF.

This chain links TRBV21-1 with TRBJ2-7; no DNA check was done on the table's D call, TRBD2. TRBV21-1 counts as a pseudogene. The CDR3 covers 19 residues. The CDR3 protein is CASSKDRGTSGRVPYEQYF. As DNA, the CDR3 is TGTGCCAGCAGCAAAGATCGGGGGACTAGCGGGAGGGTCCCCTACGAGCAGTACTTC.

V is TRBV2 and J is TRBJ2-4; no definite D call. This CDR3 is 9 amino acids long. The germline V gene has CDR1 SNHLY and CDR2 FYNNEI. V was cut by 11 bases and J by 7 bases, with 6 bases left in between. The CDR3 DNA reads TGTGCCTCCGGGAACATTCAGTACTTC. This sequence encodes CASGNIQYF.